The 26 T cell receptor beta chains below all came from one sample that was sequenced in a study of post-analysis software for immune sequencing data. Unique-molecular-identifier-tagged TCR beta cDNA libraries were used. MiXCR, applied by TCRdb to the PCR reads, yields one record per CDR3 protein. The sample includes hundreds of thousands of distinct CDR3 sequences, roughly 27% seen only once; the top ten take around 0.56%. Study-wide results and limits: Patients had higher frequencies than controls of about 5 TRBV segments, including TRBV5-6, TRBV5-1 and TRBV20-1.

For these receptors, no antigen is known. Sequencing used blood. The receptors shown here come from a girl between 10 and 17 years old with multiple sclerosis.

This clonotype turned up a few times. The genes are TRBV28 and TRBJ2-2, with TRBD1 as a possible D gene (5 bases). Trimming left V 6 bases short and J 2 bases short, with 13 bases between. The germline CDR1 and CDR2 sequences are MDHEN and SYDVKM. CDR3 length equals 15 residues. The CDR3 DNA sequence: TGTGCCAGCAGCAGCTGGACATCCAACACCGGGGAGCTGTTTTTT. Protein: CASSSWTSNTGELFF.

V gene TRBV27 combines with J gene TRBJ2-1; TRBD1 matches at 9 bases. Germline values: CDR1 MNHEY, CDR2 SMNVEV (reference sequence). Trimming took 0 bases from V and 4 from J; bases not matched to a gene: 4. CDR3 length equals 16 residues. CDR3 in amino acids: CASSLSGTGTYNEQFF. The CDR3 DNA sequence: TGTGCCAGCAGTTTATCCGGGACAGGGACATACAATGAGCAGTTCTTC.

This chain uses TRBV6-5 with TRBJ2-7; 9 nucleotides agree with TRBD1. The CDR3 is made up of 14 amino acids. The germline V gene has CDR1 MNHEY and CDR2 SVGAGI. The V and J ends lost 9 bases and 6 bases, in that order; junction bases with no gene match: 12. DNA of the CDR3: TGTGCCAGTAGTATAAGGGACAGGGAACGCGAGCAGTACTTC. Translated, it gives CASSIRDREREQYF.

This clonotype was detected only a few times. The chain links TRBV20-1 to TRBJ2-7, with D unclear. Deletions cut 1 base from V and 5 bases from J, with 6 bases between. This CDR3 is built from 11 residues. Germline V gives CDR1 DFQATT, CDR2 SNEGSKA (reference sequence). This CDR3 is CSARVTHEQYF. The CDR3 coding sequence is TGCAGTGCTAGAGTTACCCACGAGCAGTACTTC.

CDR3 in amino acids: CASSLPKNVGRGGGYTF. For the CDR3, the DNA is TGTGCCAGCAGCTTGCCTAAAAACGTCGGACGAGGAGGGGGCTACACCTTC. This sequence joins TRBV5-8 and TRBJ1-2; D gene unclear. The germline V and J ends were trimmed by 1 base and 8 bases, with 24 bases remaining between them. CDR3 length: 17 amino acids. CDR1 and CDR2 (germline): SGHTS, YDEGEE. Drawing the rest from reference TRBV5-8 and TRBJ1-2, the complete variable domain is EAGVTQSPTHLIKTRGQQATLRCSPISGHTSVYWYQQALGLGLQFLLWYDEGEERNRGNFPPRFSGRQFPNYSSELNVNALELEDSALYLCASSLPKNVGRGGGYTFGSGTRLTVV.

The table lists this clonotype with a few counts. CDR3 region: CASRTSGGAGSGYYNEQFF. CDR3 nucleotide sequence: TGCGCCAGCAGGACTAGCGGGGGCGCTGGGTCAGGCTACTACAATGAGCAGTTCTTC. The chain has TRBV5-1 and TRBJ2-1, with 12 nucleotides matching TRBD2. CDR3 size: 19 residues. The germline V gene has CDR1 SGHRS and CDR2 YFSETQ. The trim removed 5 bases at V and 3 bases at J, leaving 15 bases unmatched.

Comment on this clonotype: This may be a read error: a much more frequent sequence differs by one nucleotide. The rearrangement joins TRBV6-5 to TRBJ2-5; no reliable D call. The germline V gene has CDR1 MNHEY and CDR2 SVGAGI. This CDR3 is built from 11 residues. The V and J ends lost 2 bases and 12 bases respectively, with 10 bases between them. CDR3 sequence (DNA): TGTGCCAGCAGTTACGATCAACGAGAGTACTTC. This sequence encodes CASSYDQREYF.

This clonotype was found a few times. This CDR3 is CAIRRPSGRDQMSSSNEQFF. CDR3 sequence (DNA): TGTGCCATCAGAAGACCTAGCGGGAGGGACCAAATGAGCAGTTCGAATGAGCAGTTCTTC. This chain joins TRBV10-3 and TRBJ2-1, with 12 bases fitting TRBD2. This CDR3 has 20 amino acids. J lost 7 bases, V lost 6 bases, and 22 bases had no gene match. Germline CDR1 ENHRY, CDR2 SYGVKD.

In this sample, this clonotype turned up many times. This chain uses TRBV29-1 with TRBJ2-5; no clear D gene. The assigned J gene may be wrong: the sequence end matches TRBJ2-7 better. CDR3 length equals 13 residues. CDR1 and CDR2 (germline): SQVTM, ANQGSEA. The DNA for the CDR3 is TGCAGCGTTGTTCGAGCCATGGAGCGCGAGCAGTACTTC. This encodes CSVVRAMEREQYF.

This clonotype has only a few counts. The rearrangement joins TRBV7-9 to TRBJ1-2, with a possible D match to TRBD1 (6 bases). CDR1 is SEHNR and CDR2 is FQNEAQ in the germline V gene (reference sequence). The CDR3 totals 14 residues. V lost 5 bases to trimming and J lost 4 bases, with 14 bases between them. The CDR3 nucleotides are TGTGCCAGCAGCCCGGAGGGGGGTAGCTATGGCTACACCTTC. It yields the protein CASSPEGGSYGYTF. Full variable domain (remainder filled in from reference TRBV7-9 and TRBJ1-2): DTGVSQNPRHKITKRGQNVTFRCDPISEHNRLYWYRQTLGQGPEFLTYFQNEAQLEKSRLLSDRFSAERPKGSFSTLEIQRTEQGDSAMYLCASSPEGGSYGYTFGSGTRLTVV.

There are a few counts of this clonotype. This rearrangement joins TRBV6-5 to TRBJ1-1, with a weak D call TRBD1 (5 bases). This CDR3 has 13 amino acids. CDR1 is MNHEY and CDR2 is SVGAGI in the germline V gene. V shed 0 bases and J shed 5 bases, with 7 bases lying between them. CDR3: CASSYSKGTEAFF. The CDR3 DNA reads TGTGCCAGCAGTTACTCGAAGGGGACTGAAGCTTTCTTT.

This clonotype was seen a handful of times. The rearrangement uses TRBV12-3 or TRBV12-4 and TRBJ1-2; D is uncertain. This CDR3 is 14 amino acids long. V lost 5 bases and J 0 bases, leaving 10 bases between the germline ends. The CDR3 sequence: CASSKSVANYGYTF. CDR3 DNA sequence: TGTGCCAGCAGTAAATCCGTAGCTAACTATGGCTACACCTTC.

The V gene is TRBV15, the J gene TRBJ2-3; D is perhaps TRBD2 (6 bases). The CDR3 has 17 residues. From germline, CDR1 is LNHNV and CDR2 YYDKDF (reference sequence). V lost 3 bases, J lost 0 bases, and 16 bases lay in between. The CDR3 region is CATSSKRGTTSTDTQYF. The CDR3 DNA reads TGTGCCACCAGCAGTAAACGCGGGACGACAAGCACAGATACGCAGTATTTT.

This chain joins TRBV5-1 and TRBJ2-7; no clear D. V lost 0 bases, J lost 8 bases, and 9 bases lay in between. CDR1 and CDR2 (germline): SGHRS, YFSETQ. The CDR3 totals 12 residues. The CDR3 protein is CASSLGNNQQYF. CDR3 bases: TGCGCCAGCAGCTTGGGGAACAATCAGCAGTACTTC.

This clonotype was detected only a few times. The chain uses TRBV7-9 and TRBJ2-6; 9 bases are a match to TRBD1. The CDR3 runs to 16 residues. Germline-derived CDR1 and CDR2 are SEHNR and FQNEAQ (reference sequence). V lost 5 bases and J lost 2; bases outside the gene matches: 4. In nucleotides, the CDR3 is TGTGCCAGCAGCCCCTGGACAGGGGCTGGGGCCAACGTCCTGACTTTC. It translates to CASSPWTGAGANVLTF.

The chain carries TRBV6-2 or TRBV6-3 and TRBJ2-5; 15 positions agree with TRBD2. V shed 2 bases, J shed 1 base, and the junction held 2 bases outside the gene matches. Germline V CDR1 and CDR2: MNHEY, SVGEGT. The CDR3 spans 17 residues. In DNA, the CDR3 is TGTGCCAGCAGTTACGGACTAGCGGGAGGGCTCCAAGAGACCCAGTACTTC. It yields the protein CASSYGLAGGLQETQYF.

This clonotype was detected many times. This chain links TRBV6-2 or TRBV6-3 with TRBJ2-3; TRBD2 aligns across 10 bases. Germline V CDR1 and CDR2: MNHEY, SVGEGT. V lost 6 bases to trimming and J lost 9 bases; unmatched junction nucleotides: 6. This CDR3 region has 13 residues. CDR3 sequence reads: CASRPGLARTQYF. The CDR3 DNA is TGTGCCAGCAGACCGGGACTAGCGAGGACGCAGTATTTT.

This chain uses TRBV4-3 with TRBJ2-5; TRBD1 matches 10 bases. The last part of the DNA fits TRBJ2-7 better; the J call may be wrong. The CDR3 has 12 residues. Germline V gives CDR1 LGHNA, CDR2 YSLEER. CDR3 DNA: TGCGCCATTGGACAGGGGGTTACCGAGCAGTACTTC. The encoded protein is CAIGQGVTEQYF.

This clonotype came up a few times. The CDR3 coding sequence is TGTGCCAGCAGCTTAGCGGTGTCAGGGGGCGATGGCTACACCTTC. Protein sequence: CASSLAVSGGDGYTF. This chain connects TRBV7-2 to TRBJ1-2; 8 nucleotides line up with TRBD1. The CDR3 is 15 amino acids. Germline CDR1 reads SGHTA; CDR2 reads FQGNSA. Germline trimming cut 0 bases from V and 6 bases from J; bases unmatched to any gene: 6.

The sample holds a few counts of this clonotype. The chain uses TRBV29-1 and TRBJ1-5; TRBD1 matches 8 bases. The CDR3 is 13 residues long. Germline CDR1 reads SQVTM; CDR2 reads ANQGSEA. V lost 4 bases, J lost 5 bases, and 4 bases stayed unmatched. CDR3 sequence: CSVVTGDHQPQHF. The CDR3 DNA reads TGCAGCGTTGTGACAGGGGATCATCAGCCCCAGCATTTT.

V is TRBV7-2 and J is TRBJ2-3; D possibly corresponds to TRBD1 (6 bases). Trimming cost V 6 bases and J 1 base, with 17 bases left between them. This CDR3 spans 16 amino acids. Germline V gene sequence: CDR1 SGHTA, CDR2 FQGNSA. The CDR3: CASSPDRKGGTDTQYF. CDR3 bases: TGTGCCAGCAGTCCTGACAGGAAGGGGGGCACAGATACGCAGTATTTT. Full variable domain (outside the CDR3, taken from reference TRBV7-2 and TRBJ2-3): GAGVSQSPSNKVTEKGKDVELRCDPISGHTALYWYRQSLGQGLEFLIYFQGNSAPDKSGLPSDRFSAERTGGSVSTLTIQRTQQEDSAVYLCASSPDRKGGTDTQYFGPGTRLTVL.

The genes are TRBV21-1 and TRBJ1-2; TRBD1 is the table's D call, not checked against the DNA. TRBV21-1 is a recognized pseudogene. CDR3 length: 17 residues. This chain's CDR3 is CASSPSPGGEGCGGYTF. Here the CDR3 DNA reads TGTGCCAGCAGCCCCTCACCGGGGGGCGAGGGCTGCGGTGGCTACACCTTC.

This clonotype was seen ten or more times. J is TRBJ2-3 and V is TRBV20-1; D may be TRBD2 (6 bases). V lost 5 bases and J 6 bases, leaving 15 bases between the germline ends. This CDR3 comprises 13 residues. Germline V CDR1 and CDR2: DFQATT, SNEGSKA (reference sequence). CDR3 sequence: CSARDSLADTQYF. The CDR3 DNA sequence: TGCAGTGCTCGGGACTCCTTGGCGGATACGCAGTATTTT.

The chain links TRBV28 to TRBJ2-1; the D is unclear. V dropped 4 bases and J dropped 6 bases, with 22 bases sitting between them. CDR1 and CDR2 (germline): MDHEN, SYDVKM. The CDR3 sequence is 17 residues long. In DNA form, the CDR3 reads TGTGCCAGCAGTTCGATAAAGGGATCAATGGGCCCCAATGAGCAGTTCTTC. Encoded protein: CASSSIKGSMGPNEQFF.

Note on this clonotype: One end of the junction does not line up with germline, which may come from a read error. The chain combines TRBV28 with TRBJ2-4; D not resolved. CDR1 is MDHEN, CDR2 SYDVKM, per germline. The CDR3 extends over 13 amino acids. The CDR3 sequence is CASSLGRENIQYF. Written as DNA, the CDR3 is TGCGCCAGCAGTTTGGGCAGAGAAAACATTCAGTACTTC.

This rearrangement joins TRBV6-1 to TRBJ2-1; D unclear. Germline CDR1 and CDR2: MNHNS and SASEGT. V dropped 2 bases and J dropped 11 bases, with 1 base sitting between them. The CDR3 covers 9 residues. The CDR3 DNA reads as TGTGCCAGCAGTGAAAAGCAGTTCTTC. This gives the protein CASSEKQFF.